The clone carrying this T cell receptor beta chain came up a few times. CDR1 is LGHDT and CDR2 is YNNKEL in the germline V gene (reference sequence). This CDR3 has 15 residues. Trimming cost V 5 bases and J 1 base; bases outside gene matches: 3. This sample is drawn from a study of regulatory T cells in long-lasting Graves disease. Arm-PCR of CDR3 regions and iRepertoire HTBI primers were the basis on which TCR beta libraries were built. TCRdb redid the calling of the multiplex PCR reads with MiXCR, one entry per CDR3 protein. The data hold over 400,000 distinct CDR3 sequences, with 14% observed a single time. Time point given: newly diagnosed GD, antithyroid drugs for less than 3 months. PBMC RNA was the source of the TCR library. Another study also made use of these data, one on T cells in Graves' hyperthyroidism and ophthalmopathy. That paper states: Ophthalmopathy was identified by the model a median approximately 6.9 months ahead of onset.

This TCR was recovered from a woman aged 45-59 years with Graves disease. V usage is TRBV3-1 and J usage is TRBJ2-7; TRBD2 matches 12 bases. Here the sequenced sample was peripheral blood mononuclear cells (PBMCs), taken at new diagnosis, from a patient treated with antithyroid drugs. The CDR3 here is CASSALAGGSYEQYF. CDR3 bases: TGTGCCAGCAGCGCTCTAGCGGGAGGGTCCTACGAGCAGTACTTC.